This TCR beta chain was found in a study of PD-L1 blockade in urothelial cancer. This table comes from immunoSEQ multiplex PCR, and its TCRdb copy is limited to in-frame clones, with some not included. Here the sample spans approximately 91,000 clones, less than 90% being singletons. Turning to this clone: Antigen: not known.

Germline-derived CDR1 and CDR2 are MGHDK and SYGVNS. The CDR3 runs to 16 residues. V was shortened by 7 bases and J by 6 bases, with 21 bases between the two germline ends. The study, taken as a whole, reports: In blood at 3 weeks, tumor-associated clones expanded more among patients with durable benefit. Blood TCR clonality below the median before treatment was a predictor of better survival.

Documented time point: peripheral blood 6 weeks after treatment start. Sequenced material: PBMCs, taken around atezolizumab (anti-PD-L1) treatment. The receptor was derived from an older man with urothelial cancer. The chain combines TRBV25-1 with TRBJ2-2; maybe TRBD1 (5 bases). The CDR3 sequence: CASTSYGQGIPGELFF. As DNA, the CDR3 is TGTGCCAGCACCTCTTATGGGCAGGGAATCCCCGGGGAGCTGTTTTTT.